This T cell receptor (beta chain) was captured in a study of cytomegalovirus exposure and HLA in healthy donors. Study observations and caveats: For TCR beta chains, V- and J-gene trimming was later linked to a missense DCLRE1C variant. Several of the most significant clusters appeared linked to common viral pathogens, based on a later analysis.

Germline trimming cut 5 bases from V and 2 bases from J; bases unmatched to any gene: 9. The CDR3 sequence is 15 residues long. The germline V gene encodes CDR1 WNHNN and CDR2 SYGVQD (reference sequence). Regarding this clone: Its antigen is as yet unknown.

The PCR ran on 60 Vbeta and 13 Jbeta primers. Authors' methods: Approximately 12 million of the 75 million to 95 million unique TCR beta chains counted in a later analysis were shared. Sequencing used immunoSEQ multiplex PCR; TCRdb keeps in-frame clones, though not all of them. That table gives V, J and clone size, and the DNA gave D and trimming. The table lists roughly 100,000 clones, 50% to 70% of them singletons. The sample comprised PBMCs. The chain carries TRBV10-1 and TRBJ2-7; 7 positions match TRBD1. This TCR was sampled from a human donor in good health. Here the CDR3 DNA reads TGCGCCAGCAGTAACACCAAAGACAGGGCCTACGAGCAGTACTTC. Translation: CASSNTKDRAYEQYF.